This paragraph reports one TCR beta chain. The CDR3 is made up of 17 amino acids. Germline V gene data show CDR1 as MNHEY and CDR2 as SMNVEV (reference sequence). V lost 5 bases to trimming and J lost 4 bases, with 24 bases between them. This sample is drawn from a study of cytotoxic CD8 clonotypes in ibrutinib-treated CLL. Study summary: Complete response was seen in 2 patients and partial in 24; approximately 12 progressed and 14 stayed remitted after a median approximately 70 months.

Deep sequencing aimed at 1 in 200,000 to 1 in 1 million T cells' resolution. Clones were sequenced by immunoSEQ multiplex PCR, and TCRdb holds only the in-frame ones, with some missing. The data show about 140,000 clones, with around 82% seen just once and about 7.4% held by the top ten. This TCR was recovered from a human donor with chronic lymphocytic leukemia. The sequences come from PBMCs, collected after 36 months of ibrutinib treatment. The V call is TRBV27, the J call TRBJ2-7; D is possibly TRBD2 (7 bases). The CDR3 here is CASSPAGGGRYKYEQYF. Here the CDR3 DNA reads TGTGCCAGCAGTCCCGCCGGCGGGGGCCGCTACAAATACGAGCAGTACTTC.